Listed below are T cell receptor beta chains from one sample, sequenced in a study of blood T cells in healthy people across ages. One entry per CDR3 protein, called by TCRdb with MiXCR from the 5' RACE reads. This table has hundreds of thousands of distinct CDR3 sequences, around 49% appearing once. The sequencing sample was made of blood. The receptors come from a woman in her sixties in good health. Both conserved end residues are part of each CDR3. Fields, in order: CDR3 protein, CDR3 DNA, clone size, V gene, J gene, D gene. D genes are given only for firm matches. Clone sizes are given selectively: once, few, many, or a class where the clone is expanded.

CDR3aa: CASNRGVMNTEAFF
CDR3nt: TGTGCCAGCAATCGGGGTGTAATGAACACTGAAGCTTTCTTT
abundance: few
v_gene: TRBV2
j_gene: TRBJ1-1
d_gene: .

CDR3aa: CASSIQGAGEAFF
CDR3nt: TGTGCCAGCAGCATACAGGGGGCGGGCGAAGCTTTCTTT
abundance: .
v_gene: TRBV7-3
j_gene: TRBJ1-1
d_gene: TRBD1

CDR3aa: CASSLQAGGRETQYF
CDR3nt: TGCGCCAGCAGCCTTCAAGCGGGAGGAAGGGAGACCCAGTACTTC
abundance: few
v_gene: TRBV5-1
j_gene: TRBJ2-5
d_gene: TRBD2

CDR3aa: CSASKRQFEQYF
CDR3nt: TGCAGTGCTAGTAAGCGTCAATTCGAGCAGTACTTC
abundance: few
v_gene: TRBV20-1
j_gene: TRBJ2-7
d_gene: .

CDR3aa: CASSIQGADTQYF
CDR3nt: TGTGCCAGCAGCATACAGGGGGCAGATACGCAGTATTTT
abundance: .
v_gene: TRBV9
j_gene: TRBJ2-3
d_gene: TRBD1

CDR3aa: CASSYGRQEAETQYF
CDR3nt: TGTGCCAGCAGTTACGGTCGACAGGAGGCAGAGACCCAGTACTTC
abundance: .
v_gene: TRBV6-2/TRBV6-3
j_gene: TRBJ2-5
d_gene: .

CDR3aa: CSVEHASGPSVETQYF
CDR3nt: TGCAGCGTTGAACACGCTTCGGGGCCTTCTGTGGAGACCCAGTACTTC
abundance: .
v_gene: TRBV29-1
j_gene: TRBJ2-5
d_gene: .

CDR3aa: CASSIAGGLNEQFF
CDR3nt: TGCGCCAGCAGCATAGCGGGCGGGTTGAATGAGCAGTTCTTC
abundance: few
v_gene: TRBV5-1
j_gene: TRBJ2-1
d_gene: TRBD2

CDR3aa: CSVDTPGQGVGYTF
CDR3nt: TGCAGCGTTGACACCCCGGGACAGGGAGTTGGCTACACCTTC
abundance: few
v_gene: TRBV29-1
j_gene: TRBJ1-2
d_gene: TRBD1

CDR3aa: CASSLPWTGRVGANVLTF
CDR3nt: TGTGCCAGCAGCTTGCCCTGGACAGGGCGAGTGGGGGCCAACGTCCTGACTTTC
abundance: few
v_gene: TRBV7-6
j_gene: TRBJ2-6
d_gene: TRBD1

CDR3aa: CSALVIGEGLETQYF
CDR3nt: TGCAGTGCCCTGGTTATAGGGGAGGGCCTGGAGACCCAGTACTTC
abundance: .
v_gene: TRBV20-1
j_gene: TRBJ2-5
d_gene: TRBD2

CDR3aa: CASSFGSGIGTDTQYF
CDR3nt: TGTGCCAGCAGCTTCGGTAGCGGGATAGGAACAGATACGCAGTATTTT
abundance: .
v_gene: TRBV7-2
j_gene: TRBJ2-3
d_gene: TRBD2

CDR3aa: CASSGAYEQYF
CDR3nt: TGCGCCAGCTCGGGGGCGTACGAGCAGTACTTC
abundance: many
v_gene: TRBV7-2
j_gene: TRBJ2-7
d_gene: .

CDR3aa: CSARDQGGTRSYNEQFF
CDR3nt: TGCAGTGCTAGAGATCAGGGCGGGACCCGCTCCTACAATGAGCAGTTCTTC
abundance: few
v_gene: TRBV20-1
j_gene: TRBJ2-1
d_gene: .

CDR3aa: CASSLSPGETQYF
CDR3nt: TGTGCCAGCAGTCTATCCCCCGGGGAGACCCAGTACTTC
abundance: many
v_gene: TRBV7-3
j_gene: TRBJ2-5
d_gene: .

CDR3aa: CASSHGDRDNEKLFF
CDR3nt: TGCGCCAGCAGCCATGGGGACAGGGATAATGAAAAACTGTTTTTT
abundance: .
v_gene: TRBV4-3
j_gene: TRBJ1-4
d_gene: TRBD1

CDR3aa: CASSLPTGRLDGELFF
CDR3nt: TGTGCCAGCAGCTTACCCACTGGTAGACTCGACGGGGAGCTGTTTTTT
abundance: .
v_gene: TRBV7-9
j_gene: TRBJ2-2
d_gene: .

CDR3aa: CSARDPGPYQPQHF
CDR3nt: TGCAGTGCTAGGGATCCAGGGCCTTATCAGCCCCAGCATTTT
abundance: .
v_gene: TRBV20-1
j_gene: TRBJ1-5
d_gene: .

CDR3aa: CASSQGNRGLNIQYF
CDR3nt: TGCGCCAGCAGCCAAGGAAACAGGGGGCTGAACATTCAGTACTTC
abundance: .
v_gene: TRBV4-3
j_gene: TRBJ2-4
d_gene: TRBD1

CDR3aa: CASSYYRGTYEQYF
CDR3nt: TGTGCCAGCAGTTATTACAGGGGGACCTACGAGCAGTACTTC
abundance: few
v_gene: TRBV27
j_gene: TRBJ2-7
d_gene: TRBD1

CDR3aa: CASSLRTAQSSYEQYF
CDR3nt: TGTGCCAGCAGCCTCCGGACAGCCCAGAGCTCCTACGAGCAGTACTTC
abundance: .
v_gene: TRBV7-2
j_gene: TRBJ2-7
d_gene: .

CDR3aa: CASSQTGAKTYEQYF
CDR3nt: TGTGCCAGCAGCCAGACGGGGGCTAAGACCTACGAGCAGTACTTC
abundance: many
v_gene: TRBV7-9
j_gene: TRBJ2-7
d_gene: .

CDR3aa: CASSSTVSSYNEQFF
CDR3nt: TGTGCCAGCAGTTCCACGGTCAGCTCCTACAATGAGCAGTTCTTC
abundance: .
v_gene: TRBV28
j_gene: TRBJ2-1
d_gene: .

CDR3aa: CSARPTFGGTHEQYF
CDR3nt: TGCAGTGCTAGACCCACCTTCGGGGGGACCCATGAGCAGTACTTC
abundance: once
v_gene: TRBV20-1
j_gene: TRBJ2-5
d_gene: TRBD2

CDR3aa: CASRLQGAASTDTQYF
CDR3nt: TGTGCCAGCAGACTTCAGGGGGCCGCTAGCACAGATACGCAGTATTTT
abundance: once
v_gene: TRBV2
j_gene: TRBJ2-3
d_gene: TRBD1

CDR3aa: CATSNQAQETQYF
CDR3nt: TGTGCCACCAGCAACCAGGCTCAAGAGACCCAGTACTTC
abundance: .
v_gene: TRBV15
j_gene: TRBJ2-5
d_gene: .

CDR3aa: CASSSNSRDRGSYEQYF
CDR3nt: TGTGCCAGCAGCTCCAATTCCCGGGACAGGGGCTCCTACGAGCAGTACTTC
abundance: .
v_gene: TRBV28
j_gene: TRBJ2-7
d_gene: TRBD1